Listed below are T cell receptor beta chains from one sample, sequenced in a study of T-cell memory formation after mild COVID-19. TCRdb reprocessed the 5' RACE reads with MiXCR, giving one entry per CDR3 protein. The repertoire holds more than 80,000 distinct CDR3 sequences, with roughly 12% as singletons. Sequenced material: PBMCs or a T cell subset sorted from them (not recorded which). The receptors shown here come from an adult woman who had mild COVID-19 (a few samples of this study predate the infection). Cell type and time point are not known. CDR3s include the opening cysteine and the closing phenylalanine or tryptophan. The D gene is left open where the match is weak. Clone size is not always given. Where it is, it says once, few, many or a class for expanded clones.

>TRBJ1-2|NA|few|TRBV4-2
CASSQGGLTASNYGYTF
TGTGCCAGCAGCCAAGGAGGCTTGACAGCATCTAACTATGGCTACACCTTC
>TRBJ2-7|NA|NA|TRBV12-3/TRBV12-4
CASSLLGGHSYEQYF
TGTGCCAGCAGTTTACTGGGGGGGCACTCCTACGAGCAGTACTTC
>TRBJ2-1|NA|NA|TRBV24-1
CATSDIGGSTYNEQFF
TGTGCCACCAGTGATATAGGGGGGAGTACCTACAATGAGCAGTTCTTC
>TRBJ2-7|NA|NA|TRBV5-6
CASSLSPRDFYEQYF
TGTGCCAGCAGCTTGAGCCCCCGGGACTTCTACGAGCAGTACTTC
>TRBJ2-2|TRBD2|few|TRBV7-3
CASSPWGGESSTGELFF
TGTGCCAGCAGCCCCTGGGGGGGGGAGTCGAGCACCGGGGAGCTGTTTTTT
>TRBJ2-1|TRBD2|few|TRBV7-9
CASSPEVSGRKLYNEQFF
TGTGCCAGCAGCCCGGAGGTTAGCGGGAGGAAACTCTACAATGAGCAGTTCTTC
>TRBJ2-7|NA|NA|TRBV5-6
CASSYGGTGYEQYF
TGTGCCAGCAGCTACGGAGGTACGGGCTACGAGCAGTACTTC
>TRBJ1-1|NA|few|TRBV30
CAWSKTEAFF
TGTGCCTGGAGTAAAACTGAAGCTTTCTTT
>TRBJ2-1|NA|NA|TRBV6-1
CASSDDRRYGDEQFF
TGTGCCAGCAGTGATGACAGGAGGTATGGGGATGAGCAGTTCTTC
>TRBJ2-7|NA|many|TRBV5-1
CASSLGDGAYYEQYF
TGCGCCAGCAGCTTGGGCGATGGGGCCTACTACGAGCAGTACTTC
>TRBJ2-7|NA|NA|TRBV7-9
CASSSTDSYEQYF
TGTGCCAGCAGCAGCACAGACTCCTACGAGCAGTACTTC
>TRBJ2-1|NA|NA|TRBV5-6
CASSLVLADRIEFF
TGTGCCAGCAGCTTGGTTTTAGCGGACCGTATCGAGTTCTTC
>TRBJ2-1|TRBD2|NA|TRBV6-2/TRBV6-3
CASSYAAGGSYNEQFF
TGTGCCAGCAGTTATGCGGCGGGAGGGTCCTACAATGAGCAGTTCTTC
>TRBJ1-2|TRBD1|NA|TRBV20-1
CSLKSDRGRSGYTF
TGCAGTCTAAAAAGCGACAGGGGGCGTAGTGGCTACACCTTC
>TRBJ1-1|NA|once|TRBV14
CASSQGQYREQGTEAFF
TGTGCCAGCAGCCAAGGACAGTACAGGGAGCAGGGCACTGAAGCTTTCTTT
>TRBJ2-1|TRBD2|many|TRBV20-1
CSARELAGGRHEQFF
TGCAGTGCTAGAGAACTAGCGGGAGGTAGGCATGAGCAGTTCTTC
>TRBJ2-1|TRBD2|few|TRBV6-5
CASSYLAGGPSSYNEQFF
TGTGCCAGCAGTTACCTAGCGGGAGGTCCCAGCTCCTACAATGAGCAGTTCTTC
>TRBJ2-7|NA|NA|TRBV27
CASSLHHFSVFDEQYF
TGTGCCAGCAGTTTACATCACTTCTCGGTGTTCGACGAGCAGTACTTC
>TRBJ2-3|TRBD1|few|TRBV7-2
CASSLYRGLDTQYF
TGTGCCAGCAGCTTATACAGGGGGCTGGATACGCAGTATTTT
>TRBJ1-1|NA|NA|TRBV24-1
CATSDTYHTEAFF
TGTGCCACCAGTGACACGTATCACACTGAAGCTTTCTTT
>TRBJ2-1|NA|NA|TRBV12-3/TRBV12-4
CASSLALADEQFF
TGTGCCAGCAGTTTAGCTCTAGCCGATGAGCAGTTCTTC
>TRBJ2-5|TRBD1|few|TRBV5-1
CASSLGTGEEVTQYF
TGCGCCAGCAGCTTGGGGACAGGGGAAGAAGTGACCCAGTACTTC
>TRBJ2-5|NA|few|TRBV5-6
CASSEELEETQYF
TGTGCCAGCAGCGAGGAACTAGAAGAGACCCAGTACTTC
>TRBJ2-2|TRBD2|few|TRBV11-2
CASSQTSGRANTGELFF
TGTGCCAGCAGCCAGACTAGCGGGAGGGCGAACACCGGGGAGCTGTTTTTT
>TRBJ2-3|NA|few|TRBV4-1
CASSQERGTDTQYF
TGCGCCAGCAGCCAGGAAAGGGGCACAGATACGCAGTATTTT
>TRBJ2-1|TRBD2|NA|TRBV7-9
CASSPEASGRAEQFF
TGTGCCAGCAGCCCCGAAGCTAGCGGGAGGGCTGAGCAGTTCTTC
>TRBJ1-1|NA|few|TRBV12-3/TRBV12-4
CASSSGRGRTEAFF
TGTGCCAGCAGTTCCGGTAGGGGTCGGACTGAAGCTTTCTTT
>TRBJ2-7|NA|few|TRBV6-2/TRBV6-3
CASSLPSLFYEQYF
TGTGCCAGCAGTCTTCCTTCCCTATTCTACGAGCAGTACTTC
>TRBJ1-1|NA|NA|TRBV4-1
CASSQVGAGTGGNTEAFF
TGCGCCAGCAGCCAAGTTGGGGCAGGGACTGGGGGGAACACTGAAGCTTTCTTT
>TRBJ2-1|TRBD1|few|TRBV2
CACQSRTGAPYNEQFF
TGTGCCTGCCAATCTAGGACAGGGGCCCCCTACAATGAGCAGTTCTTC
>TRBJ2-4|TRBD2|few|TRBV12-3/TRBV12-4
CASSLPLTSGYKNIQYF
TGTGCCAGCAGCCTTCCCTTGACTAGCGGTTATAAAAACATTCAGTACTTC
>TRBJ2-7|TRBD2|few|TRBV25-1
CASSESSGASYEQYF
TGTGCCAGCAGTGAATCTAGCGGGGCATCCTACGAGCAGTACTTC
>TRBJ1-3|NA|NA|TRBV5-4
CASFPEGEAGNTIYF
TGTGCCAGCTTCCCAGAAGGGGAAGCTGGAAACACCATATATTTT
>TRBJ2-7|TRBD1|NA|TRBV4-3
CASSQTWGTGFEDEQYF
TGCGCCAGCAGCCAGACCTGGGGGACAGGGTTTGAGGACGAGCAGTACTTC
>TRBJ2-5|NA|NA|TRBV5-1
CASRRLRDNEETQYF
TGCGCCAGCAGACGATTACGGGACAATGAAGAGACCCAGTACTTC
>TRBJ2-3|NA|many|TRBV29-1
CSVETGLTDTQYF
TGCAGCGTTGAAACAGGTTTAACAGATACGCAGTATTTT
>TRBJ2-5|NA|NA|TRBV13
CATSSGIESYQETQYF
TGTGCCACCAGCAGTGGTATCGAGTCGTACCAAGAGACCCAGTACTTC
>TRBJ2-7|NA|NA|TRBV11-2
CASSYIGNRYEQYF
TGTGCCAGCAGTTATATCGGCAACCGTTACGAGCAGTACTTC
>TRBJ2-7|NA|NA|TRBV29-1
CSVASGVGEQYF
TGCAGCGTTGCGTCAGGGGTTGGCGAGCAGTACTTC